These T cell receptor beta chains were read from a single sample in a study of cytomegalovirus exposure and HLA in healthy donors. TCRdb's table, derived via immunoSEQ multiplex PCR, lists solely in-frame clones and lacks some. The profile shows roughly 120,000 clones, 70% to 80% of them singletons. The sequenced sample consisted of PBMCs. Source of these receptors: a woman between 18 and 29 years old in good health and CMV-seropositive. Each CDR3 is given with its conserved first and last residue. Each record gives: V gene, CDR3 length, D gene, clone size, J gene, CDR3 DNA, CDR3 protein. The D gene is left open where the match is weak. Some rows mark clone size as missing; the rest say once, few, many or name a class of expanded clone.

>TRBV9|16|.|.|TRBJ1-3
TGTGCCAGCAGCCCACAGGTTCTGGGCTCTGGAAACACCATATATTTT
CASSPQVLGSGNTIYF
>TRBV2|12|.|.|TRBJ2-1
TGTGCCAGCAGTACCTTAGCTCATGAGCAGTTCTTC
CASSTLAHEQFF
>TRBV7-7|13|.|few|TRBJ2-7
TGTGCTAGCAGCTCCGAGGGACACAACGAGCAGTACTTC
CASSSEGHNEQYF
>TRBV5-1|16|.|.|TRBJ2-5
TGCGCCAGCAGCCGCCCACAGGGTGTGAGCCAAGAGACCCAGTACTTC
CASSRPQGVSQETQYF
>TRBV6-5|11|.|few|TRBJ1-1
TGTGCCAGCAGGAGTAACACTGAAGCTTTCTTT
CASRSNTEAFF
>TRBV15|16|.|.|TRBJ2-3
TGTGCCACCAGCAGAGATTATAGGACAGACACAGATACGCAGTATTTT
CATSRDYRTDTDTQYF
>TRBV5-1|14|TRBD1|few|TRBJ2-7
TGCGCCAGCAGCTTGGGGCAGGGGGCTTACGAGCAGTACTTC
CASSLGQGAYEQYF
>TRBV27|18|TRBD2|.|TRBJ2-1
TGTGCCAGCAGTTTTAGGCTAGCGGAAATAAGCTCCTACAATGAGCAGTTCTTC
CASSFRLAEISSYNEQFF
>TRBV2|17|TRBD1|.|TRBJ2-6
TGTGCCAGCAGTCAACAGGGGACCCTCTCTGGGGCCAACGTCCTGACTTTC
CASSQQGTLSGANVLTF
>TRBV19|14|.|.|TRBJ1-5
TGTGCCAGTAGTAACGAGGAAGCTAATCAGCCCCAGCATTTT
CASSNEEANQPQHF
>TRBV6-5|16|.|.|TRBJ1-2
TGTGCCAGCAGTTACGAGATAACGACAGCCTTTTATGGCTACACCTTC
CASSYEITTAFYGYTF
>TRBV27|14|.|.|TRBJ2-2
TGTGCCAGCAAGCCTAGCGAGAGCACCGGGGAGCTGTTTTTT
CASKPSESTGELFF
>TRBV7-3|16|TRBD2|.|TRBJ2-1
TGTGCCAGCAGCCGGCTAGCGGGAGCGAAATACAATGAGCAGTTCTTC
CASSRLAGAKYNEQFF
>TRBV7-2|15|.|.|TRBJ2-3
TGTGCCAGCAGCTTAGGGCAGCGCCGCACAGATACGCAGTATTTT
CASSLGQRRTDTQYF
>TRBV7-9|17|.|few|TRBJ1-5
TGTGCCAGCAGCACTGGGTCGACAGTTTATAGCAATCAGCCCCAGCATTTT
CASSTGSTVYSNQPQHF
>TRBV28|16|.|.|TRBJ2-7
TGTGCCAGCAGGGTGGCCGGGACACTTAATACCTACGAGCAGTACTTC
CASRVAGTLNTYEQYF
>TRBV5-1|14|TRBD2|.|TRBJ2-3
TGCGCCAGCAGCCCCCTGATACTAGCGGGAGATCAGTATTTT
CASSPLILAGDQYF
>TRBV5-6|14|TRBD1|.|TRBJ2-7
TGTGCCAGCCGCCGGACAGGCAGAGCCTACGAGCAGTACTTC
CASRRTGRAYEQYF
>TRBV27|16|.|.|TRBJ1-5
TGTGCCAGCAGTGATATGAGGACTGACTATAATCAGCCCCAGCATTTT
CASSDMRTDYNQPQHF
>TRBV7-9|15|TRBD2|once|TRBJ2-1
TGTGCCAGCAGCCCCCCCGGGGGAGCGGGAAATGAGCAGTTCTTC
CASSPPGGAGNEQFF
>TRBV6-5|11|.|.|TRBJ2-7
TGTGCCAGCAGAGCCCGGGGAGAGCAGTACTTC
CASRARGEQYF
>TRBV5-1|13|.|.|TRBJ1-1
TGCGCCGCACCTACGATAATGAACACTGAAGCTTTCTTT
CAAPTIMNTEAFF
>TRBV30|14|.|.|TRBJ1-3
TGTGCTTACCTAGTGGGAGTTGAGAGAAACACCATATATTTT
CAYLVGVERNTIYF
>TRBV5-4|17|.|.|TRBJ1-4
TGTGCCAGCAGCCCCGGCGGGGGAGGGGCAACTAATGAAAAACTGTTTTTT
CASSPGGGGATNEKLFF
>TRBV27|13|.|.|TRBJ2-5
TGTGCCAGCAGTTTAGCGCCTCAGGGGACCCAGTACTTC
CASSLAPQGTQYF
>TRBV10-3|14|.|once|TRBJ2-7
TGTGCCATCAGTGAAATGGCGGAGGCGTTTGAGCAGTACTTC
CAISEMAEAFEQYF
>TRBV25-1|15|TRBD1|.|TRBJ2-5
TGTGCCAGCAGTGGAACCGACAGGGGCCAAGAGACCCAGTACTTC
CASSGTDRGQETQYF
>TRBV4-2|16|TRBD2|.|TRBJ2-5
TGTGCCAGCAGCCAAGTTACTGGGACTAGCGTAGAGACCCAGTACTTC
CASSQVTGTSVETQYF
>TRBV15|14|TRBD1|.|TRBJ2-7
TGTGCCACCAGCACAGACAGGGTCGCCTACGAGCAGTACTTC
CATSTDRVAYEQYF
>TRBV6-5|12|.|.|TRBJ2-1
TGTGCCAGCAGTTACCCAGGGGATGAGCAGTTCTTC
CASSYPGDEQFF
>TRBV19|15|.|few|TRBJ1-1
TGTGCCAGTAGTCCGAACAGGGCCAGGAACACTGAAGCTTTCTTT
CASSPNRARNTEAFF
>TRBV20-1|11|.|.|TRBJ2-7
TGCAGTGCTAGATCGGACTACGAGCAGTACTTC
CSARSDYEQYF
>TRBV19|14|.|.|TRBJ2-2
TGTGCCAGTAGTGTCGACACGAACACCGGGGAGCTGTTTTTT
CASSVDTNTGELFF
>TRBV2|18|TRBD1|.|TRBJ1-5
TGTGCCAGCAGTGAATGGGGAGTAGACAGGGTCAGGGATCAGCCCCAGCATTTT
CASSEWGVDRVRDQPQHF
>TRBV4-1|17|TRBD1|once|TRBJ1-2
TGCGCCAGCAGCCAAGATCCCAGGAGGGGGCTTATATATGGCTACACCTTC
CASSQDPRRGLIYGYTF
>TRBV7-3|15|TRBD1|.|TRBJ2-7
TGTGCCAGCAGCTTAGGAGGGACAGGGAATAACGAGCAGTACTTC
CASSLGGTGNNEQYF
>TRBV6-5|14|TRBD1|.|TRBJ2-1
TGTGCCAGCAGCCAAATAAAGGACAGGAATGAGCAGTTCTTC
CASSQIKDRNEQFF
>TRBV5-8|15|.|once|TRBJ2-7
TGTGCCAGCAGCTTGCCCGCGAGGGTGAACTACGAGCAGTACTTC
CASSLPARVNYEQYF
>TRBV9|16|TRBD2|.|TRBJ2-3
TGTGCCAGCAGCTTAGGGACTAGCGGATACACAGATACGCAGTATTTT
CASSLGTSGYTDTQYF
>TRBV6-1|14|TRBD2|.|TRBJ2-7
TGTGCCAGCAGTACTAGCGGGAGTGGGTACGAGCAGTACTTC
CASSTSGSGYEQYF
>TRBV19|14|TRBD2|.|TRBJ2-7
TGTGCCAGTAGTCCCGGACTAGCGGGGTACGAGCAGTACTTC
CASSPGLAGYEQYF
>TRBV7-7|14|.|.|TRBJ2-3
TGTGCTAGCAGCCCCCCAGGGGTCCAAGATACGCAGTATTTT
CASSPPGVQDTQYF
>TRBV10-3|18|TRBD1|few|TRBJ2-3
TGTGCCATCAGTAACCAGCTTTTTGACAGGGGCACCACAGATACGCAGTATTTT
CAISNQLFDRGTTDTQYF
>TRBV10-1|15|TRBD1|few|TRBJ2-7
TGCGCCAGCAGCGAGACTGCGGGACAGGCCTACGAGCAGTACTTC
CASSETAGQAYEQYF
>TRBV9|16|.|few|TRBJ1-5
TGTGCCAGCAGCCCAGGCGTAGGGGCTAGCAATCAGCCCCAGCATTTT
CASSPGVGASNQPQHF